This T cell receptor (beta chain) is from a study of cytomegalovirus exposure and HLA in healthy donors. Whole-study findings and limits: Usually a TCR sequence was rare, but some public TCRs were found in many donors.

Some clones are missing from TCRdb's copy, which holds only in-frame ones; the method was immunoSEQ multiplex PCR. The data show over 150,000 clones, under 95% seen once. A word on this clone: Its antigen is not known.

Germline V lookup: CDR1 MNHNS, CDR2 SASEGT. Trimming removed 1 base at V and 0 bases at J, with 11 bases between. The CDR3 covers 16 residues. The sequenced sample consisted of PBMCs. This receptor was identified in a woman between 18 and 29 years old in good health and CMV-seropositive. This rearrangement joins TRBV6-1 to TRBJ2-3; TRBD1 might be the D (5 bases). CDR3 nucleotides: TGTGCCAGCAGTGAAGACAGGTCCGTTAGCACAGATACGCAGTATTTT. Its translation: CASSEDRSVSTDTQYF.